This T cell receptor beta chain was profiled in a study of shared clonotypes between healthy human individuals. The CDR3 extends over 10 amino acids. The ends were cut back, 8 bases at V and 2 bases at J, with 3 bases in the middle. Germline-derived CDR1 and CDR2 are LNHDA and SQIVND (reference sequence). Concerning this clone: Its target is not known.

Findings and caveats of the study: Few donors limited the genetic and exposure-history diversity represented. Sequencing depth was expected to influence donor clonotype sharing.

Running of the assay took place at deep level. Across several immunoSEQ plates, the genomic DNA of each subset was split evenly. Profiling relied on immunoSEQ multiplex PCR, and the TCRdb table lists in-frame clones only, not all of them. The table records around 440,000 clones, roughly three quarters of them present only once. This clonotype was obtained from a woman aged 40 to 49 in good health. Some clones in this sample may be carry-over from other donors' samples. The material sequenced was PBMCs. This chain links TRBV19 with TRBJ2-5; D unresolved. The DNA of the CDR3 is TGTGCCAGTCCTCAAGAGACCCAGTACTTC. Residues: CASPQETQYF.